Presented here are 13 T cell receptor beta chains from one specimen sequenced in a study of shared clonotypes between healthy human individuals. The table came from immunoSEQ multiplex PCR; TCRdb's copy has only in-frame clones and leaves some out. The data show about 2.3 million clones, with approximately 90% seen just once and 0.37% held by the top ten. The sequencing input was naive CD4+ T cells from PBMCs. Subset described: CD45RA+ positively selected. The receptors derive from a young man in good health. Some clones in this sample may be carry-over from other donors' samples.

The gene calls are TRBV2 and TRBJ2-7; D uncertain. CDR1 SNHLY and CDR2 FYNNEI come from the germline V gene. This CDR3 contains 16 residues. The V end lost 4 bases, the J end lost 2 bases, and 18 bases lay between the germline ends. CDR3 region: CASSGVGGEFPYEQYF. In DNA form, the CDR3 reads TGTGCCAGCAGTGGCGTAGGTGGAGAGTTTCCCTACGAGCAGTACTTC.

V and J are TRBV19 and TRBJ2-1, with 12 nucleotides matching TRBD2. V dropped 4 bases and J dropped 13; count of bases not matched to a gene: 8. Germline V gene data show CDR1 as LNHDA and CDR2 as SQIVND (reference sequence). The CDR3 is 14 amino acids. CDR3 nucleotides: TGTGCCAGTAGTACAGGACTAGCGGGGAGTGGTCAGTTCTTC. This encodes CASSTGLAGSGQFF.

This sequence joins TRBV6-6 and TRBJ2-2; D perhaps matches TRBD2 (6 bases). Trimming pared 6 bases from V and 7 bases from J, leaving 18 bases between. The CDR3 extends over 15 amino acids. CDR1 is MNHNY, CDR2 SVGAGI, per germline (reference sequence). The DNA of the CDR3 is TGTGCCAGCAGCCATCGGAGGGCCATAGGCGGGGAGCTGTTTTTT. Protein: CASSHRRAIGGELFF.

This clone was seen only once. The chain couples TRBV30 to TRBJ2-7; D is perhaps TRBD1 (5 bases). V gave up 1 base and J gave up 3 bases, with 10 bases separating them. Germline V lookup: CDR1 GTSNPN, CDR2 SVGIG (reference sequence). The CDR3 covers 13 residues. Written as DNA, the CDR3 is TGTGCCTGGAGTGCCCGGACAATCTACGAGCAGTACTTC. Translation gives CAWSARTIYEQYF.

V and J are TRBV12-5 and TRBJ2-1, with D tentatively TRBD1 or TRBD2 (5 bases each). V lost 5 bases to trimming and J lost 7 bases, with 9 bases between them. The length of the CDR3 is 12 residues. The V gene's germline CDR1 is LGHNT and CDR2 FRNRAP. CDR3 nucleotides: TGTGCTAGTGGTCCGTGGGGGAATGAGCAGTTCTTC. Translation gives CASGPWGNEQFF.

The chain employs TRBV5-4 and TRBJ1-6; TRBD1 matches 9 bases. The CDR3 loop spans 15 amino acids. CDR1 is SGHNT and CDR2 is YYREEE in the germline V gene (reference sequence). V shed 0 bases and J 7 bases; nucleotides not matched to a gene: 2. The CDR3 loop reads CASSLADRGNSPLHF. The CDR3 DNA is TGTGCCAGCAGCTTGGCCGACAGGGGGAATTCACCCCTCCACTTT.

The J gene is TRBJ1-2, the V gene TRBV28, with D tentatively TRBD1 (6 bases). The germline CDR1 and CDR2 sequences are MDHEN and SYDVKM. V shed 5 bases and J shed 6 bases, with 22 bases lying between them. The CDR3 covers 16 residues. The CDR3 is CASSPPIVGGGHGYTF. For the CDR3, the DNA is TGTGCCAGCAGTCCCCCGATCGTGGGGGGGGGCCATGGCTACACCTTC.

J is TRBJ2-1 and V is TRBV27; the D gene is possibly TRBD2 (6 bases). The V end lost 6 bases, the J end lost 3 bases, and 9 bases lay between the germline ends. Germline CDR1 and CDR2: MNHEY and SMNVEV (reference sequence). CDR3 length equals 13 residues. Here the CDR3 reads CASSGRIYNEQFF. The CDR3 coding sequence is TGTGCCAGCAGCGGGAGAATCTACAATGAGCAGTTCTTC.

V gene TRBV7-2 combines with J gene TRBJ1-3; 9 bases line up with TRBD1. The germline CDR1 and CDR2 sequences are SGHTA and FQGNSA. V lost 5 bases, J lost 10 bases, and 6 bases stayed unmatched. The length of the CDR3 is 13 residues. CDR3 region: CASSPDRGGTIYF. Written as DNA, the CDR3 is TGTGCCAGCAGCCCAGACAGGGGGGGGACCATATATTTT.

The V and J genes are TRBV28 and TRBJ1-3; 8 nucleotides agree with TRBD1. CDR1 is MDHEN and CDR2 is SYDVKM in the germline V gene. The CDR3 extends over 15 amino acids. J was trimmed by 3 bases and V by 9 bases; bases with no gene match: 10. Here the CDR3 DNA reads TGTGCCAGTTCCCTCAGGGGGCGCTTTGGAAACACCATATATTTT. It is translated as CASSLRGRFGNTIYF.

The chain uses TRBV11-2 and TRBJ2-1; 7 positions agree with TRBD2. J was trimmed by 9 bases and V by 5 bases; bases with no gene match: 10. Germline-derived CDR1 and CDR2 are SGHAT and FQNNGV. The CDR3 extends over 14 amino acids. CDR3 in DNA: TGTGCCAGCAGCCCAACTCAATCGGGGGGTGAGCAGTTCTTC. Its translation: CASSPTQSGGEQFF.

The J gene is TRBJ2-3, the V gene TRBV29-1, with D possibly TRBD1 on 6 matching bases. The germline V gene encodes CDR1 SQVTM and CDR2 ANQGSEA. Trimming removed 7 bases from V and 0 bases from J, with 17 bases in between. The CDR3 runs 15 residues. CDR3 in amino acids: CSAQGLSSSTDTQYF. CDR3 DNA sequence: TGCAGCGCTCAGGGGCTCTCTTCTAGCACAGATACGCAGTATTTT.

The chain combines TRBV19 with TRBJ2-7; 10 positions match TRBD1. Per germline, CDR1 LNHDA and CDR2 SQIVND (reference sequence). The CDR3 is 14 residues long. Trimming took 10 bases from V and 5 from J; bases not matched to a gene: 11. CDR3 DNA sequence: TGTGCCACGAAGGACAGGGGGAGTGTAAACGAGCAGTACTTC. Encoded protein: CATKDRGSVNEQYF.